This T cell receptor (beta chain) was captured by sequencing in a study of cytomegalovirus exposure and HLA in healthy donors. Study summary: Early released data had around 89 million unique TCRs, all coming from HLA-typed donors. Study conclusions and caveats: Both high specificity and high sensitivity reportedly marked the classifier's diagnosis of cytomegalovirus status.

The primer mix had 60 Vbeta and 13 Jbeta primers. The data were produced by immunoSEQ multiplex PCR, yet TCRdb's version contains in-frame clones alone and is incomplete. This table holds about 120,000 clones, approximately 80% found once. Concerning this clone itself: No antigen is known for it.

The CDR3 runs 16 residues. Trimming at V came to 2 bases and at J to 10 bases, leaving 11 bases not matched to a gene. The germline CDR1 and CDR2 sequences are MNHNS and SASEGT. The TCR originated in a male donor in good health and CMV-seropositive. The chain is built from TRBV6-1 and TRBJ1-4, with 9 positions matching TRBD1. The sequencing input was PBMCs. This chain's CDR3 is CASSERQRQGGGKLFF. CDR3 sequence (DNA): TGTGCCAGCAGTGAAAGGCAGCGACAGGGGGGGGGAAAACTGTTTTTT.